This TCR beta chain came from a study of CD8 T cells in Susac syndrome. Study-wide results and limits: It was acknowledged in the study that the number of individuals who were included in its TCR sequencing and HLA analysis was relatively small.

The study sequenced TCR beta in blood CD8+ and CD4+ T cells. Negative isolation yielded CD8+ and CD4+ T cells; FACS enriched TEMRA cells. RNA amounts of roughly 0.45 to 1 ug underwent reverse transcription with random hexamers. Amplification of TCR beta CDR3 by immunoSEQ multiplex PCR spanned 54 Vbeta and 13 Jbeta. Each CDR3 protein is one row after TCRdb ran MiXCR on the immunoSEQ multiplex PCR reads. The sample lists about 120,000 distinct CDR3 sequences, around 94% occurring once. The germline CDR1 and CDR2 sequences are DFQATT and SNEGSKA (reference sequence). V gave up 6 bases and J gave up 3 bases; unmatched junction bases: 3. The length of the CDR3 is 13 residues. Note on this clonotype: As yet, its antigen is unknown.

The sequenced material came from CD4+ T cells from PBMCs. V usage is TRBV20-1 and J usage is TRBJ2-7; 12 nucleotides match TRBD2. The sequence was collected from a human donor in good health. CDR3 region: CSALAGGLYEQYF. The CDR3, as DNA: TGCAGTGCCCTAGCGGGAGGGCTCTACGAGCAGTACTTC.